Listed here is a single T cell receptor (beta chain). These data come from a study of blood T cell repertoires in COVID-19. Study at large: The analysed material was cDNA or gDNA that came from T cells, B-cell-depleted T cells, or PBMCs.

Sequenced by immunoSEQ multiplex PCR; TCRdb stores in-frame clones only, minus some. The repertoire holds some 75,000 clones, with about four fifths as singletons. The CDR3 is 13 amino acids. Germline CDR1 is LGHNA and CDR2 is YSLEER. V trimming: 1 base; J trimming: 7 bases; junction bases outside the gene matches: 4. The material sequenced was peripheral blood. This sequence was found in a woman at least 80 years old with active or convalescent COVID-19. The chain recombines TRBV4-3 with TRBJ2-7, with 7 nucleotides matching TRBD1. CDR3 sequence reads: CASSQGQGGEQYF. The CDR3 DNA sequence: TGCGCCAGCAGCCAAGGACAGGGCGGTGAGCAGTACTTC.